Below are 27 T cell receptor beta chains sequenced from a single sample in a study of blood T cell repertoires in COVID-19. Method: immunoSEQ multiplex PCR; TCRdb's copy keeps in-frame clones and lacks some. The sample carries approximately 280,000 clones, approximately 84% recorded once. The sequenced material came from peripheral blood. The receptors originated from a human donor with COVID-19, enrolled during active disease. The donor label of this sample is uncertain.

CDR3 sequence: CSARYIDTQYF. The CDR3 DNA follows: TGCAGTGCTCGCTATATAGATACGCAGTATTTT. The rearrangement links TRBV20-1 to TRBJ2-3; D not certain. This CDR3 spans 11 amino acids. The germline V and J ends were trimmed by 5 bases and 5 bases, with 8 bases remaining between them. Germline V gene lookup returns CDR1 DFQATT and CDR2 SNEGSKA (reference sequence).

The chain uses TRBV29-1 and TRBJ1-1; D is possibly TRBD1 (6 bases). The CDR3 extends over 11 amino acids. Trimming stripped 7 bases from V and 3 bases from J, with 9 bases between. Germline-derived CDR1 and CDR2 are SQVTM and ANQGSEA. CDR3 nucleotide sequence: TGCAGCGGGACAGACCACACTGAAGCTTTCTTT. Its protein is CSGTDHTEAFF.

This clone was seen a handful of times. The chain carries TRBV30 and TRBJ2-5; D not certain. The CDR3 covers 14 residues. Germline CDR1 is GTSNPN and CDR2 is SVGIG (reference sequence). V lost 2 bases to trimming and J lost 0 bases, with 10 bases between them. CDR3 sequence: CAWSRGNDQETQYF. CDR3 bases: TGTGCCTGGAGTAGAGGAAACGACCAAGAGACCCAGTACTTC.

J is TRBJ1-1 and V is TRBV14; TRBD1 matches at 7 bases. After removal of 4 bases from V and 1 base from J, the junction contained 24 bases not matched to a gene. The CDR3 runs 21 residues. CDR1 and CDR2 from the germline V gene are SGHDN and FVKESK. Written as DNA, the CDR3 is TGTGCCAGCAGCCGCCCGAACAGGGGAACGATGTCACCCGGTGGGAACACTGAAGCTTTCTTT. Translating gives CASSRPNRGTMSPGGNTEAFF.

This clone was recorded a few times. The chain has TRBV7-9 and TRBJ2-2; D possibly corresponds to TRBD1 (5 bases). V was trimmed by 0 bases and J by 6 bases, leaving 20 bases between them. Germline V CDR1 and CDR2: SEHNR, FQNEAQ (reference sequence). The CDR3 totals 18 residues. The CDR3 DNA reads as TGTGCCAGCAGCTTAGCTGGCAGGGATTTCTTTCGGGCCGGGGAGCTGTTTTTT. Translating it yields CASSLAGRDFFRAGELFF.

This chain uses TRBV28 with TRBJ1-6; 11 bases map to TRBD1. The CDR3 has 17 amino acids. Trimming at V came to 5 bases and at J to 8 bases, leaving 11 bases not matched to a gene. CDR1 is MDHEN, CDR2 SYDVKM, per germline. CDR3 region: CASSPQTGTGGHSPLHF. The CDR3 nucleotides read TGTGCCAGCAGTCCCCAGACCGGGACAGGGGGTCATTCACCCCTCCACTTT.

This clone was seen a single time. The J gene is TRBJ1-1, the V gene TRBV5-1; no clear D gene. Germline CDR1 reads SGHRS; CDR2 reads YFSETQ. CDR3 size: 14 residues. Deletions cut 4 bases from V and 0 bases from J, with 10 bases between. The CDR3 region is CASSPTSVNTEAFF. DNA for the CDR3: TGCGCCAGCAGCCCCACCTCGGTGAACACTGAAGCTTTCTTT.

In its sample, this clone was seen once. The gene calls are TRBV7-3 and TRBJ1-1; a possible D gene is TRBD1 (6 bases). Germline CDR1 is SGHTA and CDR2 is FQGTGA. V lost 8 bases to trimming and J lost 2 bases, with 21 bases between them. This CDR3 has 16 residues. The DNA of the CDR3 is TGTGCCAGCCGCGCGGTGGGGGTTGGGGGCAACACTGAAGCTTTCTTT. It codes for CASRAVGVGGNTEAFF.

V usage is TRBV7-2 and J usage is TRBJ2-3; TRBD2 matches 8 bases. The germline gives CDR1 SGHTA, CDR2 FQGNSA. V trimming: 5 bases; J trimming: 3 bases; junction bases outside the gene matches: 13. The CDR3 is made up of 17 amino acids. This CDR3 reads CASSAQRPGLVTDTQYF. CDR3 DNA: TGTGCCAGCAGCGCCCAGAGGCCGGGACTAGTAACAGATACGCAGTATTTT.

This clone has only a few counts. This sequence joins TRBV30 and TRBJ2-1, with D maybe TRBD2 (6 bases). This CDR3 has 15 residues. V lost 0 bases to trimming and J lost 4 bases, with 13 bases between them. Germline-derived CDR1 and CDR2 are GTSNPN and SVGIG (reference sequence). CDR3 residues: CAWSVVRGNYNEQFF. The CDR3 DNA reads TGTGCCTGGAGTGTTGTCCGGGGGAATTACAATGAGCAGTTCTTC.

The chain is built from TRBV5-4 and TRBJ1-2, with 9 bases aligning to TRBD1. Trimming removed 3 bases from V and 3 bases from J; junction bases left unmatched: 9. The CDR3 totals 16 residues. From germline, CDR1 is SGHNT and CDR2 YYREEE (reference sequence). Here the CDR3 DNA reads TGTGCCAGCAGCTGGTTCGACAGGGGGGGAGACTATGGCTACACCTTC. It is translated as CASSWFDRGGDYGYTF.

To note about this clone: The identical CDR3 is also encoded by other nucleotide sequences in the sample. This sequence joins TRBV11-3 and TRBJ2-7, with 9 bases fitting TRBD2. The V segment lost 1 base and the J segment 2 bases; nucleotides outside the gene matches: 3. CDR3 length equals 15 residues. Germline V CDR1 and CDR2: SGHNT, YENEEA. Here the CDR3 reads CASSLGSGSPYEQYF. The CDR3 nucleotides read TGTGCCAGCAGCTTAGGTAGCGGGAGCCCCTACGAGCAGTACTTC.

The genes are TRBV7-3 and TRBJ2-1, with 11 nucleotides matching TRBD1. CDR1 is SGHTA and CDR2 is FQGTGA in the germline V gene. This CDR3 has 16 residues. V was pared by 2 bases and J by 3 bases, with 3 bases of the junction left unmatched. The CDR3, as DNA: TGTGCCAGCAGCTTATCCGGGACAGGGGGCTACAATGAGCAGTTCTTC. Residues: CASSLSGTGGYNEQFF.

The CDR3 region has the DNA TGTGCCAGCAAGAGGACTAGCGTCGACCTAATAGATACGCAGTATTTT. This gives the protein CASKRTSVDLIDTQYF. This chain links TRBV27 with TRBJ2-3, with 9 bases matching TRBD2. CDR1 MNHEY and CDR2 SMNVEV come from the germline V gene (reference sequence). After removal of 7 bases from V and 5 bases from J, the junction contained 13 bases not matched to a gene. The CDR3 is 16 amino acids.

The table lists this clone with a count of one. The chain couples TRBV6-6 to TRBJ1-1; D may be TRBD1 (5 bases). Per the germline V gene, CDR1 is MNHNY and CDR2 is SVGAGI (reference sequence). The CDR3 consists of 14 residues. With 3 bases removed from V and 3 bases from J, the gap between germline ends came to 11 bases. CDR3 amino acids: CASSYLGRDTEAFF. In DNA form, the CDR3 reads TGTGCCAGCAGTTATCTCGGCAGGGACACTGAAGCTTTCTTT.

This chain uses TRBV19 with TRBJ1-4; D not certain. Trimming took off 5 bases at V and 5 bases at J, with 21 bases between the two ends. Germline CDR1 is LNHDA and CDR2 is SQIVND (reference sequence). This CDR3 is 17 amino acids long. The CDR3 protein is CASSSNYAVGANEKLFF. In DNA form, the CDR3 reads TGTGCCAGTAGTTCCAACTACGCCGTGGGAGCGAATGAAAAACTGTTTTTT.

The chain joins TRBV6-1 to TRBJ1-2, with a tentative D call TRBD1 (6 bases). Germline loops: CDR1 MNHNS, CDR2 SASEGT. The CDR3 consists of 16 residues. V was pared by 4 bases and J by 4 bases, with 19 bases between. The CDR3 protein is CASSVALGQLFYGYTF. DNA for the CDR3: TGTGCCAGCAGTGTTGCCCTCGGACAGCTCTTCTATGGCTACACCTTC.

The rearrangement links TRBV4-3 to TRBJ1-2; D gene unclear. The CDR3 totals 14 residues. Trimming cost V 0 bases and J 7 bases, with 12 bases left between them. CDR1 is LGHNA, CDR2 YSLEER, per germline. CDR3 loop: CASSQDWASGGYTF. CDR3 DNA sequence: TGCGCCAGCAGCCAAGATTGGGCCTCTGGTGGCTACACCTTC.

This clone was observed a few times. V usage is TRBV7-3 and J usage is TRBJ1-1; D is perhaps TRBD1 (5 bases). V lost 4 bases to trimming and J lost 5 bases, with 11 bases between them. The CDR3 has 13 amino acids. Looked up from germline, CDR1 is SGHTA and CDR2 is FQGTGA. The chain's CDR3 is CASSSLRETEAFF. In DNA, the CDR3 is TGTGCCAGCAGCTCGCTCAGGGAAACTGAAGCTTTCTTT. Looking up the rest from reference TRBV7-3 and TRBJ1-1 gives the full variable domain: GAGVSQTPSNKVTEKGKYVELRCDPISGHTALYWYRQSLGQGPEFLIYFQGTGAADDSGLPNDRFFAVRPEGSVSTLKIQRTERGDSAVYLCASSSLRETEAFFGQGTRLTVV.

This chain links TRBV19 with TRBJ1-4, with D perhaps TRBD1 (6 bases). Deletions cut 5 bases from V and 5 bases from J, with 21 bases between. Germline V lookup: CDR1 LNHDA, CDR2 SQIVND (reference sequence). CDR3 length: 17 amino acids. The DNA of the CDR3 is TGTGCCAGTAGTCCCTTACTCTCGGACAGCAGGAATGAAAAACTGTTTTTT. Protein: CASSPLLSDSRNEKLFF. The full variable domain, completed using reference TRBV19 and TRBJ1-4, is DGGITQSPKYLFRKEGQNVTLSCEQNLNHDAMYWYRQDPGQGLRLIYYSQIVNDFQKGDIAEGYSVSREKKESFPLTVTSAQKNPTAFYLCASSPLLSDSRNEKLFFGSGTQLSVL.

The CDR3 is CSVDGGEWYNEQFF. CDR3 nucleotides: TGCAGCGTTGATGGGGGGGAGTGGTACAATGAGCAGTTCTTC. The chain joins TRBV29-1 to TRBJ2-1, with 7 bases aligning to TRBD2. V was clipped by 3 bases and J by 4 bases; unmatched bases: 6. Germline V gene lookup returns CDR1 SQVTM and CDR2 ANQGSEA. The CDR3 spans 14 residues.

V and J are TRBV6-5 and TRBJ2-2, with TRBD1 matching over 8 bases. This CDR3 spans 14 amino acids. V trimming: 7 bases; J trimming: 3 bases; junction bases outside the gene matches: 4. Germline V gives CDR1 MNHEY, CDR2 SVGAGI. The CDR3 DNA is TGTGCCAGCAAGGGGGACAGGTACACCGGGGAGCTGTTTTTT. Residues: CASKGDRYTGELFF.

J is TRBJ1-2 and V is TRBV5-6; 8 bases fit TRBD1. Per the germline V gene, CDR1 is SGHDT and CDR2 is YYEEEE. This CDR3 spans 16 amino acids. The V and J ends lost 3 bases and 4 bases, in that order; junction bases with no gene match: 11. The CDR3 DNA follows: TGTGCCAGCAGCTCCCTAGCCCGACAGGGGAGCTATGGCTACACCTTC. It specifies CASSSLARQGSYGYTF.

CDR3 loop: CAWSRGQVFLNSNQPQHF. CDR3 sequence (DNA): TGTGCCTGGAGCCGAGGACAGGTCTTCCTTAATAGCAATCAGCCCCAGCATTTT. The rearrangement links TRBV30 to TRBJ1-5, with 7 bases identical to TRBD1. In germline, CDR1 is GTSNPN, CDR2 SVGIG (reference sequence). The CDR3 runs to 18 residues. V dropped 3 bases and J dropped 0; count of bases not matched to a gene: 14. The entire variable domain, with the rest obtained from reference TRBV30 and TRBJ1-5, is as follows: SQTIHQWPATLVQPVGSPLSLECTVEGTSNPNLYWYRQAAGRGLQLLFYSVGIGQISSEVPQNLSASRPQDRQFILSSKKLLLSDSGFYLCAWSRGQVFLNSNQPQHFGDGTRLSIL.

The V call is TRBV11-2, the J call TRBJ1-2; D gene ambiguous. The V end was cut by 5 bases, the J end by 5 bases, with 18 bases between. CDR1 is SGHAT, CDR2 FQNNGV, per germline. The length of the CDR3 is 15 residues. For the CDR3, the DNA is TGTGCCAGCAGCGAAGGACCGGGAGCGGGATATGGCTACACCTTC. This codes for CASSEGPGAGYGYTF.

The chain combines TRBV9 with TRBJ1-3; 7 bases fit TRBD1. The V gene's germline CDR1 is SGDLS and CDR2 YYNGEE. Trimming at V came to 0 bases and at J to 0 bases, leaving 9 bases not matched to a gene. The CDR3 length is 18 residues. CDR3 sequence reads: CASSVVQGEIRSGNTIYF. CDR3 in DNA: TGTGCCAGCAGCGTAGTCCAGGGGGAAATACGCTCTGGAAACACCATATATTTT.

The chain links TRBV3-1 (or the pseudogene TRBV3-2) to TRBJ1-5; 12 nucleotides line up with TRBD1. The CDR3 is made up of 14 amino acids. V lost 5 bases, J lost 9 bases, and 5 bases stayed unmatched. Germline V gene sequence: CDR1 LGHDT, CDR2 YNNKEL (reference sequence). The CDR3 loop reads CASSSGTGGRPQHF. The CDR3 DNA reads TGTGCCAGCAGCTCCGGGACAGGGGGCCGGCCCCAGCATTTT.